This T cell receptor (beta chain) originates from a study of CD8+CD57+ T cells in acquired aplastic anemia. As for the study in general: Across the sorted CD4+ and CD8+ cells, DNA amounts averaged approximately 3.1 ug.

In patients chosen for sequencing, flow cytometry had shown CD8+CD57+ cell expansion. The use of genomic DNA as template underpinned the TCR beta VDJ and CDR3 profiling. In TCRdb, the reads were re-called with MiXCR into one record per CDR3 protein. The table has 150,000 to 200,000 distinct CDR3 sequences, 40% to 50% seen once. The source is a human donor with aplastic anemia. Material for sequencing was sorted CD4+, CD8+, or CD8+CD57+ T cells (not recorded which) from PBMCs.

CDR3 bases: TGTGCCAGCAGGTCCAGCGGGGTCCTGGATGGCTACACCTTC. Its protein product is CASRSSGVLDGYTF. This chain links TRBV7-9 with TRBJ1-2; D is ambiguous. The CDR3 totals 14 residues. Germline V gives CDR1 SEHNR, CDR2 FQNEAQ (reference sequence). Trimming removed 6 bases at V and 6 bases at J, with 17 bases between. The whole variable domain, filled in from reference TRBV7-9 and TRBJ1-2, reads DTGVSQNPRHKITKRGQNVTFRCDPISEHNRLYWYRQTLGQGPEFLTYFQNEAQLEKSRLLSDRFSAERPKGSFSTLEIQRTEQGDSAMYLCASRSSGVLDGYTFGSGTRLTVV.